What follows is one T cell receptor (beta chain) and its context. Its antigen target is currently unknown. No clone much larger than this one lies a single base away; base qualities are absent. The data belong to a study of blood T cell repertoires in COVID-19 (dated by TCRdb to 2020 to 2022). Turning to the overall study: Collaborator samples came from the United States, Italy and Spain and covered acute and convalescent phases of COVID-19. The material from the prospective study consisted of cDNA or gDNA derived from T cells, B-cell-depleted T cells, or PBMCs. The dataset comprised deeply sampled blood TCRbeta repertoires from subjects exposed to, actively infected with, or recovered from COVID-19. The repertoires were released in a freely available public database meant as a resource for research on the immune response to SARS-CoV-2. Samples were obtained from the ongoing ImmuneRACE study (first 160 participants) and from over 1,000 subjects provided by 6 global collaborators. Nearly every sample came with metadata listing a de-identified subject ID, COVID-19 status, age in years and sex. HLA class I and class II types, where available, came from metadata supplied by the sample provider rather than from assay-based typing. The research as a whole found: The amount of clinical and demographic metadata varied by source and participant and was provided uncurated.

Counted from cysteine to phenylalanine, this CDR3 has 15 amino acids. CDR3 DNA is the only sequence kept; it has 45 bases, read in frame from the first base. The junction carries 13 bases between V and J, which are trimmed by 2 bases and 3 bases respectively. CDR1 KGHSH and CDR2 LQKENI were looked up in the germline V gene. Whole blood was collected in K2EDTA tubes by collaborating institutions according to the institutions' own protocols. For TCRbeta analysis, collaborators shipped samples as frozen whole blood, isolated PBMCs, or DNA extracted from either of those sample types. TCRbeta CDR3 regions were amplified from genomic DNA by means of the immunoSEQ Assay, a bias-controlled multiplex PCR. As for the authors' bioinformatics: The number of nucleated cells in each sample was estimated by amplification of reference gene primers within the assay. Sequence reads were collapsed and filtered to measure the absolute abundance of every unique TCRbeta CDR3 rearrangement. For each sample, productive Simpson clonality was calculated as the square root of Simpson's diversity index over productive rearrangements. TCRdb provides this immuneACCESS table in a form limited to in-frame rearrangements. Some clones are lacking; in checked studies, under half of them reflect an unresolved V gene, and why the rest are absent is not known. The V and J calls and clone size come from that table; D and trimming were worked out from the DNA. The sample table contains about 39,000 clones; only one count was recorded for around 84% of them. 55% to 60% of the sample comes from the top ten.

Sequencing used peripheral blood. The receptor was derived from a man aged 65-85 years with acute or convalescent COVID-19. The rearranged segments are TRBV18 and TRBJ2-5; matching of 5 bases hints at TRBD1 as the D gene. The bases are TGTGCCAGCTCACCATTGCAGGGCGGAAAAGAGACCCAGTACTTC. This is translated as CASSPLQGGKETQYF.